A selection of T cell receptor beta chains follows, all from one sample in a study of shared clonotypes between healthy human individuals. The repertoire was sequenced with immunoSEQ multiplex PCR; TCRdb's copy has only in-frame clones and lacks some. This sample has some 1.5 million clones, with 95% to 99% found just once. The specimen sequenced was naive CD4+ T cells sorted from blood. These receptors were taken from a young man in good health. Both conserved end residues are part of each CDR3. A D gene is named only where the DNA matches it firmly. A row's size may be missing; if present it is once, few, many or a size class.

j_call: TRBJ2-7; d_call: TRBD2; v_call: TRBV5-4; clone_size: .; cdr3_aa: CASSSGLVAGTEQYF; cdr3_nt: TGTGCCAGCAGCTCAGGACTAGTTGCTGGAACCGAGCAGTACTTC
j_call: TRBJ1-4; d_call: TRBD1; v_call: TRBV5-5; clone_size: .; cdr3_aa: CASSRTGINEKLFF; cdr3_nt: TGTGCCAGCAGCCGGACAGGGATTAATGAAAAACTGTTTTTT
j_call: TRBJ1-2; d_call: .; v_call: TRBV11-2; clone_size: .; cdr3_aa: CASRGSGRGGYTF; cdr3_nt: TGTGCCAGCAGGGGATCGGGAAGAGGTGGCTACACCTTC
j_call: TRBJ2-5; d_call: TRBD2; v_call: TRBV9; clone_size: once; cdr3_aa: CASSTPSPLAGVEGTQYF; cdr3_nt: TGTGCCAGCAGCACCCCGAGCCCCCTAGCGGGAGTCGAAGGGACCCAGTACTTC
j_call: TRBJ2-7; d_call: TRBD1; v_call: TRBV5-6; clone_size: .; cdr3_aa: CASSLRDRVYF; cdr3_nt: TGTGCCAGCAGCTTACGTGACAGGGTGTACTTC
j_call: TRBJ1-1; d_call: .; v_call: TRBV6-6; clone_size: .; cdr3_aa: CASGGPGSTEAFF; cdr3_nt: TGTGCCAGCGGGGGGCCGGGTTCCACTGAAGCTTTCTTT
j_call: TRBJ2-1; d_call: TRBD1; v_call: TRBV7-2; clone_size: .; cdr3_aa: CASSWDRGLFDEQFF; cdr3_nt: TGTGCCAGCAGCTGGGACAGGGGCCTCTTCGATGAGCAGTTCTTC
j_call: TRBJ2-3; d_call: .; v_call: TRBV28; clone_size: .; cdr3_aa: CASGNWRDTQYF; cdr3_nt: TGTGCCAGCGGAAATTGGCGCGATACGCAGTATTTT
j_call: TRBJ2-1; d_call: TRBD2; v_call: TRBV4-3; clone_size: .; cdr3_aa: CASSRGLANNNEQFF; cdr3_nt: TGCGCCAGCAGCCGGGGACTAGCGAATAACAATGAGCAGTTCTTC
j_call: TRBJ2-7; d_call: .; v_call: TRBV28; clone_size: .; cdr3_aa: CASSFGGRSYEQYF; cdr3_nt: TGTGCCAGCAGTTTCGGGGGACGGTCCTACGAGCAGTACTTC
j_call: TRBJ2-3; d_call: TRBD2; v_call: TRBV5-6; clone_size: .; cdr3_aa: CASSLYGLAGEGADTQYF; cdr3_nt: TGTGCCAGCAGCTTATATGGACTAGCGGGAGAGGGAGCAGATACGCAGTATTTT
j_call: TRBJ1-5; d_call: .; v_call: TRBV5-5; clone_size: .; cdr3_aa: CASSGLTASNQPQHF; cdr3_nt: TGTGCCAGCAGCGGGTTGACAGCAAGCAATCAGCCCCAGCATTTT
j_call: TRBJ1-1; d_call: .; v_call: TRBV27; clone_size: .; cdr3_aa: CASSSRRGETEAFF; cdr3_nt: TGTGCCAGCAGTTCCCGTCGGGGTGAGACTGAAGCTTTCTTT
j_call: TRBJ1-1; d_call: .; v_call: TRBV18; clone_size: .; cdr3_aa: CASSPLVNTEAFF; cdr3_nt: TGTGCCAGCTCACCACTGGTGAACACTGAAGCTTTCTTT
j_call: TRBJ2-7; d_call: .; v_call: TRBV9; clone_size: once; cdr3_aa: CASSVQAQTYEQYF; cdr3_nt: TGTGCCAGCAGCGTACAAGCGCAAACCTACGAGCAGTACTTC
j_call: TRBJ2-1; d_call: .; v_call: TRBV18; clone_size: .; cdr3_aa: CASSPPTQHNEQFF; cdr3_nt: TGTGCCAGCTCACCACCGACCCAGCACAATGAGCAGTTCTTC
j_call: TRBJ2-5; d_call: TRBD1; v_call: TRBV7-2; clone_size: .; cdr3_aa: CASSFLGQHQETQYF; cdr3_nt: TGTGCCAGCAGCTTTTTGGGACAGCACCAAGAGACCCAGTACTTC